This T cell receptor (beta chain) was sequenced during a study of blood T cells in healthy people across ages. Primed by a sample-barcoded 5' primer and a J-beta primer mix, a second PCR proceeded for about 7 to 11 cycles. Each of the cDNA molecules was tagged by a template-switch adaptor with 12 random nucleotides. TCRdb redid the calling of the 5' RACE reads with MiXCR, one entry per CDR3 protein. Among roughly 800,000 distinct CDR3 sequences, 20% to 30% were seen once, and the ten largest hold 8% to 10%. In germline, CDR1 is MNHEY, CDR2 SVGAGI. The CDR3 totals 15 residues. V was trimmed by 7 bases and J by 7 bases, leaving 19 bases between them. The data were also submitted as part of a second study, on T cells of mothers and their children. This second study notes: Material was donated by three healthy Caucasian mothers and their six children.

This sequence originates from a boy between 10 and 17 years old in good health. The V and J genes are TRBV6-5 and TRBJ1-4, with D possibly TRBD1 on 5 matching bases. The sample was blood. The CDR3 coding sequence is TGTGCCAGCAAAATCGGACACCCCGCGGGTGAAAAACTGTTTTTT. Its translation is CASKIGHPAGEKLFF.